These 23 T cell receptor beta chains were all obtained from the same sample, sequenced in a study of blood T cell repertoires in COVID-19. TCRdb keeps only in-frame clones here, not all; method: immunoSEQ multiplex PCR. The sample yields some 53,000 clones, around 84% seen once. Input material: peripheral blood. The receptors originated from a man in his sixties or seventies with acute or convalescent COVID-19.

The J gene is TRBJ2-7, the V gene TRBV4-1; D may be TRBD2 (6 bases). The CDR3 length is 16 residues. Germline loops: CDR1 MGHRA, CDR2 YSYEKL. The ends were cut back, 1 base at V and 5 bases at J, with 18 bases in the middle. The CDR3 nucleotides read TGCGCCAGCAGCCAAGGCGTCGTCGGGAGAGTCGACGAGCAGTACTTC. This translates into CASSQGVVGRVDEQYF.

The chain employs TRBV7-1 and TRBJ2-6; a weak D match, TRBD1 (7 bases). TRBV7-1 is placed among ORFs of uncertain function. The V and J ends lost 2 bases and 0 bases respectively, with 32 bases between them. This CDR3 has 24 amino acids. DNA of the CDR3: TGTGCCAGCAGCTCATTCCGTGTTGGGGGGACAGAAAGCCAAAGCACCTCTGGGGCCAACGTCCTGACTTTC. Its translation is CASSSFRVGGTESQSTSGANVLTF.

This clone showed up just once. The chain recombines TRBV28 with TRBJ2-7; 9 bases map to TRBD1. The J segment lost 0 bases and the V segment lost 5 bases, leaving 11 bases of the junction unmatched. Germline CDR1 reads MDHEN; CDR2 reads SYDVKM. The CDR3 spans 17 residues. As DNA, the CDR3 is TGTGCCAGCAGTACTGAGCCGGGACAGGGTTTCTCCTACGAGCAGTACGTC. Translation gives CASSTEPGQGFSYEQYV.

V gene TRBV5-4 combines with J gene TRBJ2-3, with TRBD1 matching 8 bases. This CDR3 is built from 13 residues. The germline CDR1 and CDR2 sequences are SGHNT and YYREEE (reference sequence). V lost 4 bases to trimming and J lost 8 bases; unmatched junction nucleotides: 6. The CDR3 nucleotides are TGTGCCAGCAGCGGCGGACAGGGCGGTACGCAGTATTTT. Protein product: CASSGGQGGTQYF.

This clone appeared a few times. The rearrangement links TRBV7-2 to TRBJ2-7; maybe TRBD2 (5 bases). This CDR3 comprises 14 residues. Germline assignment: CDR1 SGHTA and CDR2 FQGNSA. Trimming took 1 base from V and 6 from J, leaving 13 bases between them. The CDR3, as DNA: TGTGCCAGCAGCTTAGTGGGTGCGGGTATCGAGCAGTACTTC. This gives the protein CASSLVGAGIEQYF.

This clone was counted a single time. This chain links TRBV5-1 with TRBJ1-4; D might be TRBD1 (6 bases). V was cut by 7 bases and J by 8 bases, with 21 bases left in between. The CDR3 covers 15 residues. Germline-derived CDR1 and CDR2 are SGHRS and YFSETQ. The CDR3 DNA follows: TGCGCCAGCTCACCGGTCGGACAGTGGGTCGAAAAACTGTTTTTT. Protein product: CASSPVGQWVEKLFF.

The chain has TRBV5-1 and TRBJ2-5, with D possibly being TRBD2 (6 bases). The CDR3 spans 15 residues. Germline V gene data show CDR1 as SGHRS and CDR2 as YFSETQ. Deletions cut 3 bases from V and 5 bases from J, with 17 bases between. CDR3 loop: CASSWGDSTGETQYF. CDR3 DNA: TGCGCCAGCAGCTGGGGGGACTCGACTGGGGAGACCCAGTACTTC.

The chain is built from TRBV19 and TRBJ1-2; 7 positions match TRBD1. Germline V lookup: CDR1 LNHDA, CDR2 SQIVND (reference sequence). The CDR3 consists of 17 residues. Trimming cost V 6 bases and J 2 bases; bases outside gene matches: 15. CDR3 protein: CASRPLRMTGINYGYTF. The CDR3 bases are TGTGCCAGTAGACCTCTGAGAATGACAGGGATCAACTATGGCTACACCTTC.

The chain joins TRBV9 to TRBJ2-3, with a possible D match to TRBD1 (5 bases). V was cut by 3 bases and J by 0 bases, with 8 bases left in between. Germline values: CDR1 SGDLS, CDR2 YYNGEE. The CDR3 covers 14 residues. CDR3 residues: CASSARTSTDTQYF. Here the CDR3 DNA reads TGTGCCAGCAGCGCCCGGACAAGCACAGATACGCAGTATTTT.

The J gene is TRBJ2-5, the V gene TRBV6-2 or TRBV6-3; D is possibly TRBD2 (7 bases). CDR3 length: 17 residues. Germline V CDR1 and CDR2: MNHEY, SVGEGT. The V end was cut by 6 bases, the J end by 1 base, with 21 bases between. The CDR3 region is CASSPKGGGTGQETQYF. The DNA for the CDR3 is TGTGCCAGCAGCCCTAAGGGGGGAGGGACGGGCCAAGAGACCCAGTACTTC.

The V gene is TRBV18, the J gene TRBJ2-6, with D possibly being TRBD2 (6 bases). V was clipped by 5 bases and J by 0 bases, with 11 bases between them. There are 16 residues in the CDR3. Germline V gene data show CDR1 as KGHSH and CDR2 as LQKENI. CDR3 region: CASSTGEVSGANVLTF. DNA of the CDR3: TGTGCCAGCTCAACGGGGGAGGTCTCTGGGGCCAACGTCCTGACTTTC.

This clone turned up a few times. The DNA of the CDR3 is TGTGCCAGCAGCTTCCCAGGGTGGAACACTGAAGCTTTCTTT. Its protein is CASSFPGWNTEAFF. The chain carries TRBV5-8 and TRBJ1-1, with a possible D match to TRBD1 (5 bases). Germline V gene lookup returns CDR1 SGHTS and CDR2 YDEGEE. The CDR3 runs 14 residues. Trimming cost V 2 bases and J 1 base, with 9 bases left between them.

V gene TRBV24-1 combines with J gene TRBJ2-7, with 11 bases that match TRBD2. Trimming cost V 3 bases and J 5 bases; bases outside gene matches: 5. CDR3 length: 15 amino acids. From germline, CDR1 is KGHDR and CDR2 SFDVKD. As DNA, the CDR3 is TGTGCCACCAGTGATCCTACTAGCGGGAGTGACGAGCAGTACTTC. This translates into CATSDPTSGSDEQYF.

CDR3 nucleotide sequence: TGTGCCAGCAGCTTATTGCGCACTGAAGCTTTCTTT. Translated: CASSLLRTEAFF. This chain links TRBV11-2 with TRBJ1-1; no clear D gene. In germline, CDR1 is SGHAT, CDR2 FQNNGV. There are 12 residues in the CDR3. V lost 2 bases and J 4 bases, leaving 5 bases between the germline ends.

The rearrangement uses TRBV12-3 or TRBV12-4 and TRBJ2-1, with no clear D. CDR3 length: 13 amino acids. V was shortened by 3 bases and J by 6 bases, with 9 bases between the two germline ends. CDR3 sequence (DNA): TGTGCCAGCAGTTTGTTAGTTCCCAATGAGCAGTTCTTC. Its protein is CASSLLVPNEQFF.

V usage is TRBV5-1 and J usage is TRBJ2-7; D unclear. The CDR3 has 14 amino acids. From germline, CDR1 is SGHRS and CDR2 YFSETQ. V was cut by 0 bases and J by 0 bases, with 7 bases left in between. The CDR3 loop reads CASSLVLHSYEQYF. In DNA form, the CDR3 reads TGCGCCAGCAGCTTGGTACTGCACTCCTACGAGCAGTACTTC.

The chain joins TRBV18 to TRBJ1-1; possible D gene TRBD1, 5 bases. Germline V lookup: CDR1 KGHSH, CDR2 LQKENI. Between the trimmed V and J ends, which lost 4 bases and 2 bases, there was a span of 11 bases. The CDR3 loop spans 14 amino acids. CDR3 in amino acids: CASSLDTVNTEAFF. In DNA form, the CDR3 reads TGTGCCAGCTCACTGGACACCGTTAACACTGAAGCTTTCTTT.

V usage is TRBV9 and J usage is TRBJ1-1, with 10 bases lining up with TRBD1. J lost 7 bases, V lost 3 bases, and 9 bases had no gene match. Germline V gene data show CDR1 as SGDLS and CDR2 as YYNGEE. The CDR3 sequence is 15 residues long. The CDR3 sequence is CASSEEGQGLGEAFF. The CDR3 region has the DNA TGTGCCAGCAGCGAGGAGGGACAGGGGCTGGGTGAAGCTTTCTTT. Using reference TRBV9 and TRBJ1-1 for the parts outside the CDR3, the full variable domain is DSGVTQTPKHLITATGQRVTLRCSPRSGDLSVYWYQQSLDQGLQFLIQYYNGEERAKGNILERFSAQQFPDLHSELNLSSLELGDSALYFCASSEEGQGLGEAFFGQGTRLTVV.

V is TRBV10-3 and J is TRBJ2-1; 13 bases align to TRBD2. The junction had 6 bases not matched to a gene; V was cut back by 0 bases and J by 7 bases. Germline CDR1 is ENHRY and CDR2 is SYGVKD. The CDR3 has 17 residues. This chain's CDR3 is CAISESTSGRGWNEQFF. The CDR3 DNA reads as TGTGCCATCAGTGAGTCTACTAGCGGGAGGGGCTGGAATGAGCAGTTCTTC.

The chain links TRBV11-2 to TRBJ2-3; D may be TRBD2 (6 bases). The V gene lost 6 bases and the J gene lost 2 bases, with 15 bases spanning the gap. Germline V CDR1 and CDR2: SGHAT, FQNNGV. This CDR3 contains 15 residues. The CDR3 nucleotides read TGTGCCAGCAGGACGACTAGTCGGGACACAGATACGCAGTATTTT. As protein: CASRTTSRDTDTQYF.

The chain is built from TRBV5-4 and TRBJ2-7; 7 bases are a match to TRBD2. Germline CDR1 and CDR2: SGHNT and YYREEE (reference sequence). V gave up 1 base and J gave up 0 bases; unmatched junction bases: 1. The CDR3 consists of 14 residues. The CDR3 sequence is CASSLQRDSYEQYF. CDR3 bases: TGTGCCAGCAGCTTGCAGCGGGACTCCTACGAGCAGTACTTC.

The rearrangement uses TRBV5-1 and TRBJ1-1; a weak D match, TRBD1 (5 bases). Trimming shortened V by 4 bases and J by 3 bases, and 13 bases separated the two germline ends. CDR3 size: 14 residues. CDR1 SGHRS and CDR2 YFSETQ come from the germline V gene. Here the CDR3 DNA reads TGCGCCAGCAGCCCGTGGGGCGGGGACACTGAAGCTTTCTTT. Protein product: CASSPWGGDTEAFF.

The chain is built from TRBV11-3 and TRBJ1-3; D may be TRBD1 (6 bases). In germline, CDR1 is SGHNT, CDR2 YENEEA. V lost 4 bases to trimming and J lost 2 bases, with 12 bases between them. CDR3 length: 15 amino acids. The CDR3 loop reads CASSSGDTPGNTIYF. In DNA, the CDR3 is TGTGCCAGCAGCTCCGGGGACACTCCTGGAAACACCATATATTTT.